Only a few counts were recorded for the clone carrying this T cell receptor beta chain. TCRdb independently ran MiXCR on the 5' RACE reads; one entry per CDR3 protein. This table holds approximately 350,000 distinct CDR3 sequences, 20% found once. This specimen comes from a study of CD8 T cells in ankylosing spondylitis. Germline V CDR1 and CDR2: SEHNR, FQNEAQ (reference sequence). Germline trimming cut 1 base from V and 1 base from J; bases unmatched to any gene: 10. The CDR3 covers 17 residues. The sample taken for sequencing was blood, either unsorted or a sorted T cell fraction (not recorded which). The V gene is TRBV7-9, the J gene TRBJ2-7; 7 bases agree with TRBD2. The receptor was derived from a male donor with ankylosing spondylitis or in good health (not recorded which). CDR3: CASSLGVSGDHSYEQYF. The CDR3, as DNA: TGTGCCAGCAGCTTAGGCGTCAGCGGGGATCATTCCTACGAGCAGTACTTC.